A single sample is the source of the 30 T cell receptor beta chains below, sequenced in a study of beta chain features in type 1 diabetes (dated by TCRdb to the late 2010s). The receptor library was made with the immunoSEQ multiplex PCR assay. The High Capacity cDNA Reverse Transcription Kit was used to reverse transcribe all of the isolated RNA, meaning that expressed TCRB transcripts were what got sequenced. TCRdb obtained this table from immuneACCESS and retained in-frame rearrangements with V and J assigned. These tables miss some clones; where compared with another copy, unresolved V genes account for less than half of the shortfall, and the remainder is unexplained. This sample gives fewer than 350,000 clones in total; approximately 8% of them show up just once. The top ten clones comprise 1% of the sample. The specimen sequenced was central memory CD4+ T cells from blood. These receptors all come from a woman under 30 in good health.

The sample holds a few counts of this clone. This chain joins TRBV6-5 and TRBJ2-5; a weak D match, TRBD2 (6 bases). The CDR3 runs to 16 residues. Germline loops: CDR1 MNHEY, CDR2 SVGAGI. V lost 3 bases, J lost 4 bases, and 18 bases lay in between. The chain's CDR3 is CASSYGGATVRETQYF. The CDR3 coding sequence is TGTGCCAGCAGTTATGGAGGGGCTACGGTCAGAGAGACCCAGTACTTC.

This clone was detected a few times. The chain couples TRBV7-8 to TRBJ1-5; the match to TRBD1 covers 7 bases. Germline CDR1 and CDR2: SGHVS and FQNEAQ. J was trimmed by 7 bases and V by 1 base; bases with no gene match: 10. The CDR3 loop spans 16 amino acids. The CDR3 nucleotides are TGTGCCAGCAGCTTAGGGGGACAGCGTCTTTTCCAGCCCCAGCATTTT. This gives the protein CASSLGGQRLFQPQHF.

About this clone itself: This CDR3 is also generated by other DNA sequences in the sample. The chain recombines TRBV7-2 with TRBJ2-1; 8 bases are shared with TRBD1. The CDR3 extends over 15 amino acids. Losses at the gene ends were 3 bases for V and 4 bases for J; bases not matched to a gene: 5. Germline-derived CDR1 and CDR2 are SGHTA and FQGNSA. The CDR3 is CASSFDRGIYNEQFF. CDR3 coding DNA: TGTGCCAGCAGCTTCGACAGGGGAATTTACAATGAGCAGTTCTTC.

This clone was detected many times. The chain employs TRBV7-2 and TRBJ2-3; 15 nucleotides match TRBD2. In germline, CDR1 is SGHTA, CDR2 FQGNSA. Losses at the gene ends were 5 bases for V and 6 bases for J; bases not matched to a gene: 6. The CDR3 has 16 residues. The chain's CDR3 is CASSAGLAGGGDTQYF. CDR3 in DNA: TGTGCCAGCAGCGCGGGACTAGCGGGAGGAGGGGATACGCAGTATTTT.

This chain joins TRBV7-3 and TRBJ2-6; the D is unclear. The germline V gene has CDR1 SGHTA and CDR2 FQGTGA. The length of the CDR3 is 15 residues. V lost 4 bases and J 0 bases, leaving 7 bases between the germline ends. CDR3 sequence reads: CASSSQNSGANVLTF. CDR3 DNA sequence: TGTGCCAGCAGCTCACAGAACTCTGGGGCCAACGTCCTGACTTTC. Drawing the rest from reference TRBV7-3 and TRBJ2-6, the complete variable domain is GAGVSQTPSNKVTEKGKYVELRCDPISGHTALYWYRQSLGQGPEFLIYFQGTGAADDSGLPNDRFFAVRPEGSVSTLKIQRTERGDSAVYLCASSSQNSGANVLTFGAGSRLTVL.

A few counts support this clone. This chain links TRBV7-2 with TRBJ2-2, with D hard to call. Germline V gives CDR1 SGHTA, CDR2 FQGNSA. The CDR3 spans 13 residues. V was shortened by 1 base and J by 7 bases, with 7 bases between the two germline ends. In DNA, the CDR3 is TGTGCCAGCAGCTTAGTGGGGTTCGGGGAGCTGTTTTTT. Protein product: CASSLVGFGELFF.

This clone was detected only a few times. The chain uses TRBV7-9 and TRBJ1-4; a weak D match, TRBD1 (5 bases). Trimming took off 5 bases at V and 10 bases at J, with 20 bases between the two ends. Germline loops: CDR1 SEHNR, CDR2 FQNEAQ (reference sequence). The CDR3 has 15 residues. Written as DNA, the CDR3 is TGTGCCAGCAGCCACGGGGCTGGCGGGGGTGCAAAACTGTTTTTT. Amino acid sequence: CASSHGAGGGAKLFF. The complete variable domain, with remaining parts taken from reference TRBV7-9 and TRBJ1-4, reads DTGVSQNPRHKITKRGQNVTFRCDPISEHNRLYWYRQTLGQGPEFLTYFQNEAQLEKSRLLSDRFSAERPKGSFSTLEIQRTEQGDSAMYLCASSHGAGGGAKLFFGSGTQLSVL.

This clone occurred a few times. The same CDR3 arises from other DNA sequences in this sample as well. The rearrangement links TRBV18 to TRBJ2-6; 7 nucleotides agree with TRBD1. Germline-derived CDR1 and CDR2 are KGHSH and LQKENI. The CDR3 has 15 residues. The junction had 0 bases not matched to a gene; V was cut back by 2 bases and J by 2 bases. CDR3 DNA sequence: TGTGCCAGCTCACCAGACAGGGCTGGGGCCAACGTCCTGACTTTC. Translated: CASSPDRAGANVLTF.

This clone was observed a few times. This chain joins TRBV28 and TRBJ1-1, with D possibly matching TRBD1 (5 bases). The ends were cut back, 6 bases at V and 0 bases at J, with 17 bases in the middle. This CDR3 has 16 amino acids. The germline V gene has CDR1 MDHEN and CDR2 SYDVKM. The CDR3 nucleotides are TGTGCCAGCAGCGGCGCATGGGGCGGAATGAACACTGAAGCTTTCTTT. Translation gives CASSGAWGGMNTEAFF.

This clone was detected a few times. This chain connects TRBV6-6 to TRBJ1-2; D perhaps matches TRBD1 (6 bases). Trimming pared 6 bases from V and 11 bases from J, leaving 25 bases between. CDR1 is MNHNY and CDR2 is SVGAGI in the germline V gene (reference sequence). The CDR3 covers 15 residues. CDR3 sequence (DNA): TGTGCCAGCAGAGCCACTAGTAGGCCGAGGGGGGCTTACACCTTC. Its protein is CASRATSRPRGAYTF.

The chain recombines TRBV18 with TRBJ2-5, with D hard to call. The DNA matches TRBJ2-7 better at its end, which makes the J call doubtful. CDR1 and CDR2 from the germline V gene are KGHSH and LQKENI. This CDR3 has 13 residues. The CDR3 reads CASSPSQAYEQYF. In DNA form, the CDR3 reads TGTGCCAGCTCACCATCTCAGGCCTACGAGCAGTACTTC.

The chain combines TRBV13 with TRBJ1-1, with a possible D match to TRBD1 (6 bases). Germline V gives CDR1 PRHDT, CDR2 FYEKMQ (reference sequence). The length of the CDR3 is 12 residues. V lost 2 bases and J lost 8, with 9 bases in between. The CDR3 region has the DNA TGTGCCAGCAGCTTATTAAGGGGGGAAGCTTTCTTT. It translates to CASSLLRGEAFF.

This clone was recorded a few times. The chain combines TRBV7-8 with TRBJ1-1; D not resolved. The CDR3 runs 14 residues. V lost 0 bases and J 5 bases, leaving 10 bases between the germline ends. CDR1 and CDR2 from the germline V gene are SGHVS and FQNEAQ. The CDR3 reads CASSLAGSRTEAFF. Here the CDR3 DNA reads TGTGCCAGCAGCTTAGCAGGGAGTCGGACTGAAGCTTTCTTT.

This clone has ten or more counts. The chain couples TRBV18 to TRBJ1-2; the match to TRBD1 covers 8 bases. Germline CDR1 is KGHSH and CDR2 is LQKENI. This CDR3 comprises 13 residues. V shed 3 bases and J 8 bases; nucleotides not matched to a gene: 5. The CDR3 spells CASSPGAGGGYTF. The CDR3 DNA is TGTGCCAGCTCACCCGGCGCAGGGGGCGGCTACACCTTC.

A few counts support this clone. The chain recombines TRBV28 with TRBJ2-7; TRBD2 agrees at 10 bases. J was trimmed by 0 bases and V by 6 bases; bases with no gene match: 5. Germline assignment: CDR1 MDHEN and CDR2 SYDVKM. The CDR3 length is 15 residues. This chain's CDR3 is CASSSIAGGSYEQYV. The CDR3, as DNA: TGTGCCAGCAGCTCCATAGCGGGGGGCTCCTACGAGCAGTACGTC.

The chain joins TRBV6-6 to TRBJ2-7; D gene unclear. V lost 6 bases to trimming and J lost 3 bases, with 9 bases between them. The CDR3 has 12 amino acids. The germline CDR1 and CDR2 sequences are MNHNY and SVGAGI (reference sequence). The CDR3: CASRSSGYEQYF. CDR3 in DNA: TGTGCCAGCAGAAGCTCAGGCTACGAGCAGTACTTC.

The rearrangement joins TRBV28 to TRBJ1-2; D possibly corresponds to TRBD1 (5 bases). CDR1 is MDHEN, CDR2 SYDVKM, per germline. Trimming shortened V by 6 bases and J by 4 bases, and 21 bases separated the two germline ends. The CDR3 totals 16 residues. The CDR3 here is CASSGGRDGGRYGYTF. The CDR3 coding sequence is TGTGCCAGCAGCGGAGGGAGGGACGGCGGGCGCTATGGCTACACCTTC.

The chain recombines TRBV4-1 with TRBJ1-4; 7 bases map to TRBD1. This CDR3 has 14 residues. Germline values: CDR1 MGHRA, CDR2 YSYEKL. The V segment lost 1 base and the J segment 4 bases; nucleotides outside the gene matches: 0. The CDR3 is CASSQGDSNEKLFF. Written as DNA, the CDR3 is TGCGCCAGCAGCCAAGGGGACAGTAATGAAAAACTGTTTTTT.

This clone was counted many times. The rearrangement links TRBV6-1 to TRBJ2-5; 13 bases align to TRBD2. The CDR3 length is 18 residues. The germline gives CDR1 MNHNS, CDR2 SASEGT. The V segment lost 0 bases and the J segment 3 bases; nucleotides outside the gene matches: 7. In DNA, the CDR3 is TGTGCCAGCAGTGAAGCCCGACTAGCGGGGGGAAATAAAGAGACCCAGTACTTC. Amino acid sequence: CASSEARLAGGNKETQYF.

This clone was seen ten or more times. The chain joins TRBV9 to TRBJ2-4; D uncertain. Trimming removed 1 base at V and 8 bases at J, with 13 bases between. This CDR3 is built from 14 residues. Germline V gene data show CDR1 as SGDLS and CDR2 as YYNGEE. The CDR3 coding sequence is TGTGCCAGCAGCGTACGTCCCACGGACGACATTCAGTACTTC. It encodes CASSVRPTDDIQYF.

This chain joins TRBV7-9 and TRBJ1-4; 9 bases agree with TRBD1. This CDR3 is 12 amino acids long. Germline loops: CDR1 SEHNR, CDR2 FQNEAQ (reference sequence). With V trimmed by 8 bases and J by 8 bases, 3 bases remained unmatched. CDR3 sequence: CASGTGQEKLFF. The CDR3 nucleotides read TGTGCCAGCGGGACAGGGCAAGAAAAACTGTTTTTT.

The genes are TRBV7-3 and TRBJ2-1, with D possibly TRBD1 on 6 matching bases. The length of the CDR3 is 12 residues. Trimming took 5 bases from V and 9 from J, leaving 11 bases between them. Germline values: CDR1 SGHTA, CDR2 FQGTGA. CDR3 coding DNA: TGTGCCAGCAGCCCGACCAGGGGTGAGCAGTTCTTC. It encodes CASSPTRGEQFF.

The rearrangement uses TRBV9 and TRBJ2-2; D not resolved. The CDR3 length is 15 residues. Looked up from germline, CDR1 is SGDLS and CDR2 is YYNGEE. Trimming pared 4 bases from V and 3 bases from J, leaving 13 bases between. This CDR3 is CASSPRPGYTGELFF. The CDR3 DNA follows: TGTGCCAGCAGCCCGAGACCGGGTTACACCGGGGAGCTGTTTTTT.

The chain has TRBV6-4 and TRBJ1-6, with unresolved D. V lost 3 bases and J 6 bases, leaving 12 bases between the germline ends. From germline, CDR1 is MRHNA and CDR2 SNTAGT. The CDR3 totals 15 residues. This CDR3 reads CASSDEVSGNSPLHF. For the CDR3, the DNA is TGTGCCAGCAGTGATGAGGTTTCTGGTAATTCACCCCTCCACTTT.

This sequence joins TRBV6-4 and TRBJ2-3; a weak D match, TRBD1 (6 bases). Germline loops: CDR1 MRHNA, CDR2 SNTAGT. V lost 6 bases and J 1 base, leaving 11 bases between the germline ends. CDR3 length equals 14 residues. The CDR3 DNA follows: TGTGCCAGCAGCGAACAGGGAGGCACAGATACGCAGTATTTT. Translating gives CASSEQGGTDTQYF.

The chain couples TRBV4-2 to TRBJ2-5, with D uncertain. Deletions cut 0 bases from V and 1 base from J, with 15 bases between. The CDR3 is 17 residues long. Germline V gene sequence: CDR1 LGHNA, CDR2 YNFKEQ. CDR3 DNA: TGTGCCAGCAGCCAAGATCTAGTCGGCTCAGCCCAAGAGACCCAGTACTTC. Its protein product is CASSQDLVGSAQETQYF.

This clone has only a few counts. The gene calls are TRBV7-2 and TRBJ2-7, with D perhaps matching TRBD2 (6 bases). Trimming took off 2 bases at V and 2 bases at J, with 16 bases between the two ends. Germline V gene lookup returns CDR1 SGHTA and CDR2 FQGNSA. CDR3 length: 16 residues. The CDR3 here is CASSLSRDSPPYEQYF. CDR3 bases: TGTGCCAGCAGCTTATCCCGGGACTCGCCGCCCTACGAGCAGTACTTC.

This sequence joins TRBV4-2 and TRBJ1-1, with D uncertain. Germline V CDR1 and CDR2: LGHNA, YNFKEQ. The CDR3 totals 16 residues. With 0 bases removed from V and 0 bases from J, the gap between germline ends came to 11 bases. The CDR3 DNA is TGTGCCAGCAGCCAAGATCATCGGGCGATGAACACTGAAGCTTTCTTT. Translation: CASSQDHRAMNTEAFF.

J is TRBJ2-2 and V is TRBV30, with D tentatively TRBD2 (5 bases). Germline CDR1 and CDR2: GTSNPN and SVGIG (reference sequence). Trimming took off 7 bases at V and 6 bases at J, with 18 bases between the two ends. The length of the CDR3 is 14 residues. The CDR3 loop reads CASSITGGSGELFF. CDR3 DNA sequence: TGTGCCTCCTCAATCACCGGCGGGTCCGGGGAGCTGTTTTTT.

This chain joins TRBV11-1 and TRBJ2-2, with D perhaps being TRBD1 or TRBD2 (7 bases each). Germline V gene lookup returns CDR1 SGHAT and CDR2 FQDESV (reference sequence). The CDR3 covers 15 residues. The ends were cut back, 7 bases at V and 4 bases at J, with 16 bases in the middle. For the CDR3, the DNA is TGTGCCAGCACCCAGGGGGGGTCGGGCACCGGGGAGCTGTTTTTT. This sequence encodes CASTQGGSGTGELFF.